These T cell receptor beta chains were read from a single sample in a study of OX40 agonist ivuxolimab in advanced cancers. Here immunoSEQ multiplex PCR was the method, and the copy in TCRdb shows in-frame clones only, minus some. The sample lists almost 70,000 clones, about 89% occurring once. Sequencing was performed on CD4+ or CD8+ T cells sorted from blood, taken in a trial of the OX40 agonist ivuxolimab. These receptor sequences come from an adult with an advanced solid tumor such as melanoma, head and neck, liver or kidney cancer. Each CDR3 is given with its conserved first and last residue. The D gene is left open where the match is weak. Clone sizes are given selectively: once, few, many, or a class where the clone is expanded.

d_call | clone_size | j_call | v_call | cdr3_aa | cdr3_nt
. | . | TRBJ2-2 | TRBV19 | CASSPTSNTGELFF | TGTGCCAGTAGTCCTACAAGTAACACCGGGGAGCTGTTTTTT
. | . | TRBJ2-5 | TRBV4-2 | CASSLGGGQLFLETQYF | TGTGCCAGCAGCTTGGGGGGCGGACAATTATTTTTAGAGACCCAGTACTTC
. | . | TRBJ1-1 | TRBV7-9 | CASSSGRVNTEAFF | TGTGCCAGCAGCTCAGGAAGGGTCAACACTGAAGCTTTCTTT
TRBD2 | . | TRBJ2-7 | TRBV6-5 | CASSGLAGSYEQYF | TGTGCCAGCAGTGGACTAGCGGGGTCCTACGAGCAGTACTTC
TRBD1 | few | TRBJ1-3 | TRBV7-8 | CASSYHRGSSGNTIYF | TGTGCCAGCAGTTACCACAGGGGAAGCTCTGGAAACACCATATATTTT
TRBD2 | . | TRBJ2-7 | TRBV5-1 | CASSFASGGLYEQYF | TGCGCCAGCAGCTTCGCTAGCGGGGGTCTATACGAGCAGTACTTC
TRBD1 | . | TRBJ2-2 | TRBV5-6 | CASSGGTGIGELFF | TGTGCCAGCAGCGGGGGGACAGGGATCGGGGAGCTGTTTTTT
. | . | TRBJ2-1 | TRBV28 | CASSLPGNSYNEQFF | TGTGCCAGCAGTTTGCCAGGAAATTCCTACAATGAGCAGTTCTTC
TRBD2 | . | TRBJ2-5 | TRBV15 | CATSTSGSGRETQYF | TGTGCCACCAGCACTAGCGGGAGTGGGCGAGAGACCCAGTACTTC
. | . | TRBJ1-5 | TRBV19 | CASGDYSNQPQHF | TGTGCCAGCGGGGACTATAGCAATCAGCCCCAGCATTTT
TRBD1 | . | TRBJ1-1 | TRBV11-2 | CASSHPDRGLNTEAFF | TGTGCCAGCAGCCACCCCGACAGGGGTTTGAACACTGAAGCTTTCTTT
. | . | TRBJ2-7 | TRBV5-1 | CASSFLTHGSEQYF | TGCGCCAGCAGCTTCCTAACCCATGGGAGTGAGCAGTACTTC
TRBD1 | . | TRBJ2-3 | TRBV25-1 | CASRDRGSDTQYF | TGTGCCAGCAGGGACAGGGGATCAGATACGCAGTATTTT
TRBD1 | . | TRBJ2-2 | TRBV10-1 | CASGPGQGHRELFF | TGCGCCAGCGGCCCGGGACAGGGGCACCGGGAGCTGTTTTTT
. | . | TRBJ2-5 | TRBV6-1 | CASSPPGTRGETQYF | TGTGCCAGCAGTCCACCCGGGACACGAGGGGAGACCCAGTACTTC
. | . | TRBJ1-2 | TRBV9 | CASSVGEGNYGYTF | TGTGCCAGCAGCGTAGGAGAGGGAAACTATGGCTACACCTTC
. | . | TRBJ2-7 | TRBV12-2 | CASRLARLRYEQYF | TGTGCAAGTCGCTTAGCGCGACTGAGATACGAGCAGTACTTC
. | few | TRBJ2-1 | TRBV27 | CASSLGGRTQFF | TGTGCCAGCAGTTTGGGGGGCCGGACGCAGTTCTTC
TRBD2 | . | TRBJ2-7 | TRBV19 | CASRKSGTVNEQYF | TGTGCCAGTAGAAAAAGCGGGACGGTCAACGAGCAGTACTTC
. | . | TRBJ2-3 | TRBV18 | CASSPPSGGLTDTQYF | TGTGCCAGCTCACCACCATCGGGGGGCCTCACAGATACGCAGTATTTT
TRBD2 | . | TRBJ2-1 | TRBV11-2 | CASSLVAGGITSYNEQFF | TGTGCCAGCAGCTTAGTAGCGGGAGGGATTACTTCCTACAATGAGCAGTTCTTC
TRBD2 | . | TRBJ2-1 | TRBV7-2 | CASSFTSGTYNEQFF | TGTGCCAGCAGCTTTACTAGCGGGACCTACAATGAGCAGTTCTTC
TRBD2 | . | TRBJ2-4 | TRBV13 | CASSLVGLVSRGEKNIQYF | TGTGCCAGCAGCTTAGTAGGACTAGTGAGTCGAGGGGAAAAAAACATTCAGTACTTC
. | . | TRBJ2-6 | TRBV18 | CASSLLQSGANVLTF | TGTGCCAGCTCACTGTTGCAATCTGGGGCCAACGTCCTGACTTTC
. | . | TRBJ1-1 | TRBV6-6 | CASSDRDNEAFF | TGTGCCAGCAGTGACCGGGACAATGAAGCTTTCTTT
. | . | TRBJ2-6 | TRBV6-1 | CASSEVWGPVGANVLTF | TGTGCCAGCAGTGAAGTATGGGGGCCTGTGGGGGCCAACGTCCTGACTTTC
TRBD2 | . | TRBJ2-5 | TRBV5-1 | CASSREGLGQLAGYQETQYF | TGCGCCAGCAGCAGGGAGGGGTTAGGACAGTTAGCGGGGTACCAAGAGACCCAGTACTTC
TRBD2 | . | TRBJ2-1 | TRBV28 | CASSRAYGGSSYNEQFF | TGTGCCAGCAGTAGAGCCTATGGCGGGAGCTCCTACAATGAGCAGTTCTTC
. | . | TRBJ2-2 | TRBV11-3 | CASSDRTGAGELFF | TGTGCCAGCAGCGATCGAACGGGGGCCGGGGAGCTGTTTTTT
. | . | TRBJ2-1 | TRBV5-6 | CASSFGTPNNEQFF | TGTGCCAGCAGCTTTGGAACGCCGAACAATGAGCAGTTCTTC
TRBD1 | . | TRBJ1-6 | TRBV4-1 | CASSQEGQTTLHF | TGCGCCAGCAGCCAGGAGGGACAGACCACCCTCCACTTT
TRBD2 | . | TRBJ2-7 | TRBV5-1 | CASSSSGASYEQYF | TGCGCCAGCAGCAGTAGCGGGGCCTCCTACGAGCAGTACTTC
. | few | TRBJ2-7 | TRBV10-3 | CAISDNYEQYF | TGTGCCATCAGTGACAACTACGAGCAGTACTTC
TRBD2 | once | TRBJ2-5 | TRBV18 | CASSPLTSGPQETQYF | TGTGCCAGCTCACCACTTACTAGCGGGCCCCAAGAGACCCAGTACTTC
TRBD2 | few | TRBJ2-1 | TRBV10-3 | CATDVDFGTSGKNEQFF | TGTGCCACCGACGTGGATTTTGGGACTAGCGGGAAGAATGAGCAGTTCTTC
TRBD1 | . | TRBJ2-4 | TRBV11-1 | CASSSTGRWVIQYF | TGTGCCAGCAGCTCGACAGGGCGATGGGTCATTCAGTACTTC
TRBD2 | . | TRBJ2-1 | TRBV10-2 | CATTTSGRADEQFF | TGCGCCACCACCACTAGCGGGAGGGCCGATGAGCAGTTCTTC
. | . | TRBJ1-4 | TRBV7-9 | CASSRRGGLGSEKLFF | TGTGCCAGCAGCAGACGTGGGGGGCTGGGCAGTGAAAAACTGTTTTTT